The 27 T cell receptor beta chains below come from one sample, sequenced in a study of OX40 agonist ivuxolimab in advanced cancers. Library method: the immunoSEQ multiplex PCR assay. TCRdb provides this immuneACCESS table in a form limited to in-frame rearrangements. Some clones are lacking; in checked studies, under half of them reflect an unresolved V gene, and why the rest are absent is not known. In all, the sample holds about 79,000 clones, and approximately 86% of those were seen once. The ten largest clonotypes hold about 4% of the sample. Sequences were derived from CD4+ or CD8+ T cells sorted from blood, sampled in a trial of the OX40 agonist ivuxolimab. These TCRs come from an adult with an advanced solid tumor such as melanoma, head and neck, liver or kidney cancer.

V gene TRBV25-1 combines with J gene TRBJ1-3, with a weak D call TRBD1 (6 bases). This CDR3 comprises 16 residues. Germline CDR1 and CDR2: MGHDK and SYGVNS. V lost 2 bases to trimming and J lost 0 bases, with 11 bases between them. This CDR3 reads CASSEAGGRSGNTIYF. In DNA, the CDR3 is TGTGCCAGCAGTGAAGCCGGGGGCCGCTCTGGAAACACCATATATTTT.

The chain couples TRBV11-3 to TRBJ1-3; 7 bases map to TRBD1. The CDR3 contains 14 residues. The V gene end was trimmed by 5 bases and the J gene end by 2 bases; junction bases not matched to a gene: 3. Germline-derived CDR1 and CDR2 are SGHNT and YENEEA. The DNA for the CDR3 is TGTGCCAGCAGCAAAGACAGGGCTGGAAACACCATATATTTT. Amino acids: CASSKDRAGNTIYF.

This clone was counted between two and nine times. V usage is TRBV28 and J usage is TRBJ2-2; D uncertain. Germline lookup yields CDR1 MDHEN and CDR2 SYDVKM. The CDR3 has 12 amino acids. V shed 6 bases and J shed 6 bases, with 8 bases lying between them. In DNA form, the CDR3 reads TGTGCCAGCAGACGCCCTCCCGGGGAGCTGTTTTTT. As protein: CASRRPPGELFF.

The chain carries TRBV28 and TRBJ1-2, with D unresolved. Looked up from germline, CDR1 is MDHEN and CDR2 is SYDVKM. There are 14 residues in the CDR3. Between the trimmed V and J ends, which lost 1 base and 2 bases, there was a span of 8 bases. The CDR3 DNA follows: TGTGCCAGCAGTTTATCGGGAGAAAACTATGGCTACACCTTC. Translating it yields CASSLSGENYGYTF.

This clone was found once. V gene TRBV27 combines with J gene TRBJ2-7, with TRBD2 matching 12 bases. From germline, CDR1 is MNHEY and CDR2 SMNVEV (reference sequence). The trim removed 5 bases at V and 6 bases at J, leaving 5 bases unmatched. CDR3 length: 14 residues. CDR3 residues: CASSPLTSGGEQYF. CDR3 nucleotides: TGTGCCAGCAGTCCGCTGACTAGCGGGGGCGAGCAGTACTTC.

V usage is TRBV2 and J usage is TRBJ1-1, with D possibly matching TRBD1 (5 bases). Germline V gene lookup returns CDR1 SNHLY and CDR2 FYNNEI. V was cut by 9 bases and J by 1 base, with 12 bases left in between. This CDR3 is 13 amino acids long. The CDR3 is CASRDFSNTEAFF. The DNA for the CDR3 is TGTGCCAGTCGGGACTTCTCGAACACTGAAGCTTTCTTT.

V is TRBV6-5 and J is TRBJ2-7, with 7 bases fitting TRBD2. The CDR3 consists of 13 residues. The germline CDR1 and CDR2 sequences are MNHEY and SVGAGI. V was clipped by 5 bases and J by 3 bases; unmatched bases: 4. The CDR3 DNA reads as TGTGCCAGCAGTGTGGGACTACACTACGAGCAGTACTTC. Translation: CASSVGLHYEQYF.

This sequence joins TRBV18 and TRBJ2-7, with TRBD2 identical over 10 bases. CDR3 length equals 16 residues. The V gene end was trimmed by 6 bases and the J gene end by 3 bases; junction bases not matched to a gene: 11. Germline-derived CDR1 and CDR2 are KGHSH and LQKENI. The CDR3 nucleotides are TGTGCCAGCTCCCCAGTGAGACTAGCGGGTCTCTACGAGCAGTACTTC. It codes for CASSPVRLAGLYEQYF.

The table lists this clone with a few counts. The gene calls are TRBV7-6 and TRBJ2-3; D gene uncertain. The CDR3 is made up of 13 amino acids. The V gene lost 5 bases and the J gene lost 1 base, with 7 bases spanning the gap. Per germline, CDR1 SGHVS and CDR2 FNYEAQ. CDR3 amino acids: CASSPPGTDTQYF. CDR3 DNA sequence: TGTGCCAGCAGCCCCCCTGGCACAGATACGCAGTATTTT. Full variable domain (missing parts from reference TRBV7-6 and TRBJ2-3): GAGVSQSPRYKVTKRGQDVALRCDPISGHVSLYWYRQALGQGPEFLTYFNYEAQQDKSGLPNDRFSAERPEGSISTLTIQRTEQRDSAMYRCASSPPGTDTQYFGPGTRLTVL.

This rearrangement joins TRBV5-8 to TRBJ1-4; 9 bases are a match to TRBD1. V shed 5 bases, J shed 6 bases, and the junction held 8 bases outside the gene matches. Germline-derived CDR1 and CDR2 are SGHTS and YDEGEE. The CDR3 is 15 amino acids. This chain's CDR3 is CASRDRGVLDEKLFF. The CDR3, as DNA: TGTGCCAGCAGGGACAGGGGTGTTCTCGATGAAAAACTGTTTTTT.

The chain joins TRBV19 to TRBJ2-7; D not resolved. The CDR3 contains 15 residues. Germline V gene sequence: CDR1 LNHDA, CDR2 SQIVND (reference sequence). Trimming shortened V by 2 bases and J by 3 bases, and 14 bases separated the two germline ends. Here the CDR3 reads CASSILLGKNYEQYF. As DNA, the CDR3 is TGTGCCAGTAGTATACTTTTGGGCAAAAACTACGAGCAGTACTTC.

This clone was detected only a few times. The genes are TRBV21-1 and TRBJ2-7; the table names TRBD1, a call not compared with the DNA. TRBV21-1 is annotated as a pseudogene. CDR3 length equals 14 residues. CDR3 loop: CASSKGWTALEQYF. For the CDR3, the DNA is TGTGCCAGCAGCAAAGGTTGGACAGCTCTGGAGCAGTACTTC.

The chain joins TRBV2 to TRBJ1-1, with D unclear. Germline values: CDR1 SNHLY, CDR2 FYNNEI. The CDR3 consists of 13 residues. With 7 bases removed from V and 8 bases from J, the gap between germline ends came to 17 bases. The CDR3 protein is CASNSVRADEAFF. The CDR3 DNA is TGTGCCAGCAACTCCGTAAGGGCAGACGAAGCTTTCTTT.

J is TRBJ1-1 and V is TRBV5-6; the match to TRBD1 covers 9 bases. J was trimmed by 9 bases and V by 2 bases; bases with no gene match: 5. Per germline, CDR1 SGHDT and CDR2 YYEEEE. The CDR3 sequence is 13 residues long. The CDR3 protein is CASSFWDRAKAFF. CDR3 nucleotides: TGTGCCAGCAGCTTTTGGGACAGGGCGAAAGCTTTCTTT.

J is TRBJ2-4 and V is TRBV5-8; TRBD2 agrees at 11 bases. Germline CDR1 is SGHTS and CDR2 is YDEGEE. The CDR3 extends over 18 amino acids. Trimming took 0 bases from V and 0 from J; bases not matched to a gene: 5. The CDR3 region has the DNA TGTGCCAGCAGCTTGGAGCTAGCGGGAGGACTAGCCAAAAACATTCAGTACTTC. Its protein product is CASSLELAGGLAKNIQYF.

The V and J genes are TRBV7-9 and TRBJ1-5; TRBD1 aligns across 7 bases. The germline V gene encodes CDR1 SEHNR and CDR2 FQNEAQ (reference sequence). The CDR3 totals 16 residues. Germline trimming cut 5 bases from V and 8 bases from J; bases unmatched to any gene: 15. CDR3 nucleotides: TGTGCCAGCAGCCCCTTAGATGGGACAGTTGGCGAGCCCCAGCATTTT. Amino acid sequence: CASSPLDGTVGEPQHF. Combining the CDR3 with reference TRBV7-9 and TRBJ1-5 gives the whole variable domain DTGVSQNPRHKITKRGQNVTFRCDPISEHNRLYWYRQTLGQGPEFLTYFQNEAQLEKSRLLSDRFSAERPKGSFSTLEIQRTEQGDSAMYLCASSPLDGTVGEPQHFGDGTRLSIL.

The chain combines TRBV4-1 with TRBJ2-5, with 11 bases fitting TRBD2. The DNA matches TRBJ2-7 better at its end, which makes the J call doubtful. CDR1 and CDR2 from the germline V gene are MGHRA and YSYEKL. This CDR3 is 14 amino acids long. DNA for the CDR3: TGCGCCAGCAGCCGACTAGCGGGGTTATACGAGCAGTACTTC. It is translated as CASSRLAGLYEQYF.

This clone came up a few times. This chain links TRBV2 with TRBJ1-2; TRBD1 agrees at 9 bases. The germline CDR1 and CDR2 sequences are SNHLY and FYNNEI. Trimming cost V 6 bases and J 8 bases; bases outside gene matches: 4. The CDR3 is made up of 12 amino acids. CDR3 nucleotide sequence: TGTGCCAGCAGATGGACAGGGGAGGGCTACACCTTC. It yields the protein CASRWTGEGYTF.

The chain uses TRBV11-2 and TRBJ2-1; 8 nucleotides line up with TRBD2. The CDR3 consists of 15 residues. The germline V gene has CDR1 SGHAT and CDR2 FQNNGV. After removal of 1 base from V and 2 bases from J, the junction contained 1 base not matched to a gene. This CDR3 is CASSLGAGAYNEQFF. In nucleotides, the CDR3 is TGTGCCAGCAGCTTAGGAGCGGGAGCCTACAATGAGCAGTTCTTC.

This clone was counted once. The J gene is TRBJ2-7, the V gene TRBV7-2; 8 bases are a match to TRBD1. Trimming took 6 bases from V and 1 from J; bases not matched to a gene: 11. The germline CDR1 and CDR2 sequences are SGHTA and FQGNSA. The CDR3 has 16 residues. The CDR3 loop is CASSGEIGQGSYEQYF. Written as DNA, the CDR3 is TGTGCCAGCAGTGGGGAAATTGGACAGGGTTCCTACGAGCAGTACTTC.

This clone came up once. The chain is built from TRBV28 and TRBJ2-1, with 10 bases that match TRBD2. CDR1 MDHEN and CDR2 SYDVKM come from the germline V gene. The CDR3 is 17 residues long. Trimming at V came to 7 bases and at J to 9 bases, leaving 18 bases not matched to a gene. CDR3: CASTTPLGLAGDSEQFF. CDR3 in DNA: TGTGCCAGCACCACTCCCCTCGGGCTAGCGGGAGATTCTGAGCAGTTCTTC.

This chain uses TRBV9 with TRBJ2-7, with 8 bases lining up with TRBD1. With V trimmed by 0 bases and J by 4 bases, 3 bases remained unmatched. Germline-derived CDR1 and CDR2 are SGDLS and YYNGEE. The length of the CDR3 is 14 residues. The chain's CDR3 is CASSVGDRGYEQYF. The CDR3 nucleotides are TGTGCCAGCAGCGTAGGTGACAGGGGATACGAGCAGTACTTC.

The rearrangement uses TRBV7-8 and TRBJ2-1; D may be TRBD2 (6 bases). In germline, CDR1 is SGHVS, CDR2 FQNEAQ. The CDR3 sequence is 14 residues long. V lost 8 bases and J lost 3, with 14 bases in between. CDR3 amino acids: CASGGEEGYNEQFF. CDR3 nucleotide sequence: TGTGCCAGCGGGGGAGAGGAGGGCTACAATGAGCAGTTCTTC. Complete variable domain (other parts from reference TRBV7-8 and TRBJ2-1): GAGVSQSPRYKVAKRGQDVALRCDPISGHVSLFWYQQALGQGPEFLTYFQNEAQLDKSGLPSDRFFAERPEGSVSTLKIQRTQQEDSAVYLCASGGEEGYNEQFFGPGTRLTVL.

The CDR3 nucleotides read TGTGCCAGCAGGGGAATGAACACTGAAGCTTTCTTT. It is translated as CASRGMNTEAFF. This sequence joins TRBV2 and TRBJ1-1; D uncertain. Trimming removed 6 bases from V and 0 bases from J, with 5 bases in between. Germline CDR1 and CDR2: SNHLY and FYNNEI. This CDR3 has 12 amino acids. Supplemented by reference TRBV2 and TRBJ1-1, the full variable domain reads EPEVTQTPSHQVTQMGQEVILRCVPISNHLYFYWYRQILGQKVEFLVSFYNNEISEKSEIFDDQFSVERPDGSNFTLKIRSTKLEDSAMYFCASRGMNTEAFFGQGTRLTVV.

J is TRBJ2-1 and V is TRBV11-2; unclear D gene. CDR1 is SGHAT, CDR2 FQNNGV, per germline. Trimming stripped 0 bases from V and 7 bases from J, with 7 bases between. The CDR3 sequence is 13 residues long. DNA of the CDR3: TGTGCCAGCAGCTTAGATCCCCCTAATGAGCAGTTCTTC. Protein: CASSLDPPNEQFF.

This rearrangement joins TRBV28 to TRBJ2-7; D not resolved. The CDR3 runs 14 residues. Trimming cost V 3 bases and J 10 bases, with 19 bases left between them. CDR1 and CDR2 (germline): MDHEN, SYDVKM. The CDR3 here is CASSFPDRVFEQYF. CDR3 DNA: TGTGCCAGCAGTTTCCCCGACCGGGTTTTCGAACAGTACTTC. The full variable domain, with the rest looked up from reference TRBV28 and TRBJ2-7, is DVKVTQSSRYLVKRTGEKVFLECVQDMDHENMFWYRQDPGLGLRLIYFSYDVKMKEKGDIPEGYSVSREKKERFSLILESASTNQTSMYLCASSFPDRVFEQYFGPGTRLTVT.

This chain uses TRBV6-5 with TRBJ2-7, with D possibly being TRBD1 (6 bases). V was pared by 2 bases and J by 7 bases, with 15 bases between. The length of the CDR3 is 14 residues. Germline CDR1 MNHEY, CDR2 SVGAGI. DNA for the CDR3: TGTGCCAGCAGTTACGTCGGTTCCCAGGGGGAGCAGTACTTC. Its protein is CASSYVGSQGEQYF.